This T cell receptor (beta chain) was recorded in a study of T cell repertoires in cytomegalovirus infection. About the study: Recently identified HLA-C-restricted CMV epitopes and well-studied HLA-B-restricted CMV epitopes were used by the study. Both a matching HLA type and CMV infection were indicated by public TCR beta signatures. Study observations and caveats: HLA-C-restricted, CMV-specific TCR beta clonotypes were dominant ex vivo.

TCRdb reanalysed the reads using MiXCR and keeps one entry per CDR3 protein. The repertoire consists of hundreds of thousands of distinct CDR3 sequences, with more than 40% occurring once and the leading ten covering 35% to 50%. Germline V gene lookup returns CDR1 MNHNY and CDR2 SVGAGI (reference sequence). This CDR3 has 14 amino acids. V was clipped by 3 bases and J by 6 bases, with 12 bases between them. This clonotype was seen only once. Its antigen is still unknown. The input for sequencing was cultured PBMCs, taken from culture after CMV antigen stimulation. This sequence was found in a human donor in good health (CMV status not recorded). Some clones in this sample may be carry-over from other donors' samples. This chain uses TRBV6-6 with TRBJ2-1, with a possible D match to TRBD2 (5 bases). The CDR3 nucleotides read TGTGCCAGCAGTTATGGTGGGAGCGGCAATGAGCAGTTCTTC. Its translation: CASSYGGSGNEQFF.